These T cell receptor beta chains were read from a single sample in a study of blood T cells in healthy people across ages. TCRdb re-called the 5' RACE reads with MiXCR, one entry per CDR3 protein. The sample lists roughly 1 million distinct CDR3 sequences, about 23% occurring once. These data are also associated with another study on T cells of mothers and their children.

Sequenced material: blood. Every receptor here comes from a girl between 2 and 10 years old in good health. Each CDR3 is given with its conserved first and last residue.

v_gene: TRBV6-5
j_gene: TRBJ1-2
CDR3aa: CASSYSGAGDYGYTF

v_gene: TRBV3-1
j_gene: TRBJ2-2
CDR3aa: CASSQDAAGGPTGELFF

v_gene: TRBV10-2
j_gene: TRBJ2-1
CDR3aa: CASSETKGQGRASYNEQFF

v_gene: TRBV9
j_gene: TRBJ2-3
CDR3aa: CASSDGWLADTQYF

v_gene: TRBV12-3/TRBV12-4
j_gene: TRBJ2-3
CDR3aa: CASSQDRSITDTQYF

v_gene: TRBV9
j_gene: TRBJ1-1
CDR3aa: CASSADLGNTEAFF

v_gene: TRBV7-9
j_gene: TRBJ2-5
CDR3aa: CASSRRDVKETQYF

v_gene: TRBV4-3
j_gene: -
CDR3aa: CASSRGGQGALDEQFF

v_gene: TRBV7-9
j_gene: TRBJ2-1
CDR3aa: CASSLADRYNEQFF

v_gene: TRBV7-9
j_gene: TRBJ2-7
CDR3aa: CASSPGSVTYEQYF

v_gene: TRBV7-2
j_gene: -
CDR3aa: CASSFRTGPSEQYF

v_gene: TRBV7-9
j_gene: -
CDR3aa: CASSSLGMAGEYYEQYF

v_gene: TRBV12-5
j_gene: TRBJ2-5
CDR3aa: CASGYQTDRIQETQYF

v_gene: TRBV7-6
j_gene: TRBJ2-7
CDR3aa: CASSPGGVGGYEQYF

v_gene: TRBV11-2
j_gene: TRBJ2-1
CDR3aa: CASSSLAAFNNEQLF

v_gene: TRBV7-3
j_gene: TRBJ1-1
CDR3aa: CASSSLGPSRATEAFF

v_gene: TRBV20-1
j_gene: TRBJ1-1
CDR3aa: CSARVGQGSEAFF

v_gene: TRBV7-8
j_gene: TRBJ2-3
CDR3aa: CASSPGGRTDTQYF

v_gene: TRBV12-3/TRBV12-4
j_gene: TRBJ1-1
CDR3aa: CASSQPFAGKGDTEAFF

v_gene: TRBV4-3
j_gene: TRBJ2-3
CDR3aa: CASSQDSDGTDTQYF

v_gene: TRBV6-5
j_gene: TRBJ1-1
CDR3aa: CASSSELNTEAFF

v_gene: TRBV15
j_gene: -
CDR3aa: CATSSTAFQETQYF

v_gene: TRBV29-1
j_gene: TRBJ2-7
CDR3aa: CSVSIAGVGEQYF

v_gene: TRBV6-6
j_gene: TRBJ2-7
CDR3aa: CASSSQGGTTYEQYF

v_gene: TRBV7-9
j_gene: TRBJ2-5
CDR3aa: CASSSQRSSETQYF